These 4 T cell receptor beta chains were sequenced from one sample in a study of human T cells and chemical hapten exposure. Time point defined: patch test 2, 6 weeks after DPC sensitization. As for treatment: therapeutic diphenylcyclopropenone sensitization with weekly scalp DPC. TCRdb re-derived calls from the RACE reads in MiXCR, one entry per CDR3 protein. The table shows approximately 100,000 distinct CDR3 sequences, with roughly 10% occurring only once. The sample in question was whole blood, obtained in connection with sensitization to the hapten diphenylcyclopropenone (DPC). The receptors stem from a middle-aged woman with alopecia areata. Some clones in this sample may be carry-over from other donors' samples.

CDR3 amino acids: CASRLANSKGYTNEKLFF. CDR3 in DNA: TGTGCAAGTCGCTTAGCGAATTCGAAAGGGTATACCAATGAAAAACTGTTTTTT. The chain has TRBV12-2 and TRBJ1-4. TRBV12-2 is a listed pseudogene. The CDR3 is 18 residues long.

V gene TRBV5-1 combines with J gene TRBJ2-7; D is possibly TRBD1 (6 bases). This CDR3 is 14 amino acids long. Germline V CDR1 and CDR2: SGHRS, YFSETQ. V lost 4 bases and J 7 bases, leaving 18 bases between the germline ends. This chain's CDR3 is CASSTGTSAWEQYF. As DNA, the CDR3 is TGCGCCAGCAGCACCGGGACAAGTGCGTGGGAGCAGTACTTC.

The rearrangement uses TRBV2 and TRBJ1-1; perhaps TRBD1 as D (5 bases). The CDR3 consists of 12 residues. V gave up 9 bases and J gave up 4 bases, with 12 bases separating them. Per germline, CDR1 SNHLY and CDR2 FYNNEI. The CDR3 DNA reads TGTGCCAGTCAGGGTTTGGGCACTGAAGCTTTCTTT. Translation: CASQGLGTEAFF.

This clonotype was seen ten or more times. This chain's CDR3 is CASSIDRGAYEQYF. In nucleotides, the CDR3 is TGTGCCAGTAGTATAGACCGGGGGGCGTACGAGCAGTACTTC. V usage is TRBV19 and J usage is TRBJ2-7, with D perhaps matching TRBD2 (7 bases). Germline V gene sequence: CDR1 LNHDA, CDR2 SQIVND (reference sequence). The CDR3 length is 14 residues. V dropped 0 bases and J dropped 4 bases, with 10 bases sitting between them.